Listed here is a single T cell receptor beta chain. These data come from a study of T cell changes during pregnancy in multiple sclerosis. Using immunoSEQ multiplex PCR, the repertoire was profiled, and TCRdb retains in-frame clones only, with some absent. The table has roughly 32,000 clones, roughly 89% seen once. The germline CDR1 and CDR2 sequences are SGHTA and FQGTGA. V lost 5 bases to trimming and J lost 2 bases, with 9 bases between them. The CDR3 covers 13 residues. The rearrangement uses TRBV7-3 and TRBJ1-1; D remains ambiguous. The source is a female donor in good health, enrolled as a control in a pregnancy study. The sample in question was CD8+ T cells from peripheral blood mononuclear cells, obtained in the second trimester of pregnancy. CDR3 loop: CASSPEGNTEAFF. CDR3 DNA sequence: TGTGCCAGCAGCCCAGAGGGAAACACTGAAGCTTTCTTT. Full variable domain (outside the CDR3, taken from reference TRBV7-3 and TRBJ1-1): GAGVSQTPSNKVTEKGKYVELRCDPISGHTALYWYRQSLGQGPEFLIYFQGTGAADDSGLPNDRFFAVRPEGSVSTLKIQRTERGDSAVYLCASSPEGNTEAFFGQGTRLTVV.